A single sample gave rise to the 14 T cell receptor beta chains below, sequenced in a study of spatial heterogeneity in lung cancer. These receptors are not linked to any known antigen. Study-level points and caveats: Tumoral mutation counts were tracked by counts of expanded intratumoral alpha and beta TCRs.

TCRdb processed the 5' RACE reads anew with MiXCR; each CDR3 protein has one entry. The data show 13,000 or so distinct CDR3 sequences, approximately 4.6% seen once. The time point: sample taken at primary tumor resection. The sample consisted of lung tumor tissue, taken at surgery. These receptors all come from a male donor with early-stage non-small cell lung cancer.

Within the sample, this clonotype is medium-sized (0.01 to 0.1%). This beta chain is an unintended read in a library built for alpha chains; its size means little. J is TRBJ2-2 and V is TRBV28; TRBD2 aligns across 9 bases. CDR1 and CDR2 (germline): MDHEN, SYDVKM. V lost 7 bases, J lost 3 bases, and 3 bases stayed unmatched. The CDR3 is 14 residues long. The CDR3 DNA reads TGTGCCAGCATTAGCGGGGGAGACACCGGGGAGCTGTTTTTT. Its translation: CASISGGDTGELFF.

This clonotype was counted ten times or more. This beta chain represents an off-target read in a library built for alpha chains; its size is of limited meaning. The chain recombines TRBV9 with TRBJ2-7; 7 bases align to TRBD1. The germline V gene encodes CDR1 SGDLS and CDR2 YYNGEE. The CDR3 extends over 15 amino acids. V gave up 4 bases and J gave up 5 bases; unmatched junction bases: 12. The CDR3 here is CASSPRPTGSNEQYF. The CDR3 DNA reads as TGTGCCAGCAGCCCGCGTCCGACAGGGTCAAACGAGCAGTACTTC.

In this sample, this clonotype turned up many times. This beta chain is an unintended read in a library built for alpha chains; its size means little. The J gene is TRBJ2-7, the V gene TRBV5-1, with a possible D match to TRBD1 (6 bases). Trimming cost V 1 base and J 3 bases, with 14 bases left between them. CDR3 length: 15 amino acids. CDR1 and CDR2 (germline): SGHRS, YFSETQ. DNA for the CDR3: TGCGCCAGCAGCTTGACCGGGACAATAAGCTACGAGCAGTACTTC. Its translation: CASSLTGTISYEQYF.

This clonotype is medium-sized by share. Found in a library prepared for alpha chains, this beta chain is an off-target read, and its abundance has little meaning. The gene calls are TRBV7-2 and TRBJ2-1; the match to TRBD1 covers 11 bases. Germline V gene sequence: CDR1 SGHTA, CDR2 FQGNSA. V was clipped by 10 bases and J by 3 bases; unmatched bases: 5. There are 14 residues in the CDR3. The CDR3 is CAKGTGGDYNEQFF. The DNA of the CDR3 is TGTGCCAAAGGGACAGGGGGTGACTACAATGAGCAGTTCTTC. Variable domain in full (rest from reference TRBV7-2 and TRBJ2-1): GAGVSQSPSNKVTEKGKDVELRCDPISGHTALYWYRQSLGQGLEFLIYFQGNSAPDKSGLPSDRFSAERTGGSVSTLTIQRTQQEDSAVYLCAKGTGGDYNEQFFGPGTRLTVL.

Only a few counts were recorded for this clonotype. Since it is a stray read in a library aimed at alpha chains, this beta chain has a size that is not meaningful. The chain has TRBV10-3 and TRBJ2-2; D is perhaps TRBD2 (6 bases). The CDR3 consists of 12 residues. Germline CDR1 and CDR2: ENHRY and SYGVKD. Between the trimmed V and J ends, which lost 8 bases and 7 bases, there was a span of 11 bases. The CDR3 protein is CAIAGRNGELFF. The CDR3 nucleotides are TGTGCCATCGCAGGGAGGAACGGGGAGCTGTTTTTT.

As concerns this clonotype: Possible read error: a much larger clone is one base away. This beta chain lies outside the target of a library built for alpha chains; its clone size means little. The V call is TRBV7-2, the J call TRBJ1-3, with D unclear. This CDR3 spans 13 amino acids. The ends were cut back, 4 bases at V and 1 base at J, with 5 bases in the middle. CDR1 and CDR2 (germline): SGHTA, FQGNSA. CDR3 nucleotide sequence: TGTGCCAGCAGCTCCCAATCTGGAAACACCATATATTTT. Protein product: CASSSQSGNTIYF.

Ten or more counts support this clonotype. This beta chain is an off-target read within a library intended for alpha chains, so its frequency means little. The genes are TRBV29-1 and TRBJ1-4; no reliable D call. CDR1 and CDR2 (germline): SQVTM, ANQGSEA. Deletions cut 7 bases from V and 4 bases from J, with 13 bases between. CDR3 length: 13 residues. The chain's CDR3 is CSARRRNNEKLFF. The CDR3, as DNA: TGCAGCGCCAGGAGGAGAAATAATGAAAAACTGTTTTTT.

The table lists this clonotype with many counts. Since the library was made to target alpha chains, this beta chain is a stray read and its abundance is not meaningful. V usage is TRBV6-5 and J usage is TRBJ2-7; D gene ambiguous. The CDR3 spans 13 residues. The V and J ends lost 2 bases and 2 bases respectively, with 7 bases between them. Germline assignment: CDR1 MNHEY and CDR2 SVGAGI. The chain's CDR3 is CASSYDGTYEQYF. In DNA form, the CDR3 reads TGTGCCAGCAGTTACGATGGGACCTACGAGCAGTACTTC.

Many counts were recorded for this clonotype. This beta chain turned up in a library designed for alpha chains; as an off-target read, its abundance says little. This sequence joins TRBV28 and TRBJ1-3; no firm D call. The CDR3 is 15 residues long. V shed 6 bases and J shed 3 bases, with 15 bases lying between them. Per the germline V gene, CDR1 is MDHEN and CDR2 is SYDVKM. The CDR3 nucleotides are TGTGCCAGCAGGACCCCGGCCGGCCTTGGAAACACCATATATTTT. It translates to CASRTPAGLGNTIYF. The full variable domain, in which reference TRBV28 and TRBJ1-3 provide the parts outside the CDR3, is DVKVTQSSRYLVKRTGEKVFLECVQDMDHENMFWYRQDPGLGLRLIYFSYDVKMKEKGDIPEGYSVSREKKERFSLILESASTNQTSMYLCASRTPAGLGNTIYFGEGSWLTVV.

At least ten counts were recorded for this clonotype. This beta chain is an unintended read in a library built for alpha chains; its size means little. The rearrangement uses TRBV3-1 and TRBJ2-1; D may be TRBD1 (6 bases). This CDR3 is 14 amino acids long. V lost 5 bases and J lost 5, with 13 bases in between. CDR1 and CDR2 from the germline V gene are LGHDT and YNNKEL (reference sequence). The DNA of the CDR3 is TGTGCCAGCAGCTCCCCGGGACAAGACAATGAGCAGTTCTTC. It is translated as CASSSPGQDNEQFF.

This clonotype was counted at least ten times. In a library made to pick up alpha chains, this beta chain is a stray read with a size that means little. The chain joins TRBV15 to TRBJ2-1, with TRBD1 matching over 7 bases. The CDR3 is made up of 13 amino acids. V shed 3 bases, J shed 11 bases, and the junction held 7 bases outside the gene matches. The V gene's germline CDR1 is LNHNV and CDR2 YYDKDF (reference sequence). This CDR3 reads CATSRDETGKQFF. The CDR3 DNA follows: TGTGCCACCAGCAGGGACGAGACAGGGAAGCAGTTCTTC.

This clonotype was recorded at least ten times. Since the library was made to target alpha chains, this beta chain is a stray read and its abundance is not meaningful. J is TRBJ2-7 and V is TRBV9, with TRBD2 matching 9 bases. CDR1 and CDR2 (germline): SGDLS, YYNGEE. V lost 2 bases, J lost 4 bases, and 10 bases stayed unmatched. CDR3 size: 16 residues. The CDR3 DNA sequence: TGTGCCAGCAGCGTCGCAGCGGGGGGCGCTGGGTACGAGCAGTACTTC. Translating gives CASSVAAGGAGYEQYF. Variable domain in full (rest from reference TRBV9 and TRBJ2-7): DSGVTQTPKHLITATGQRVTLRCSPRSGDLSVYWYQQSLDQGLQFLIQYYNGEERAKGNILERFSAQQFPDLHSELNLSSLELGDSALYFCASSVAAGGAGYEQYFGPGTRLTVT.

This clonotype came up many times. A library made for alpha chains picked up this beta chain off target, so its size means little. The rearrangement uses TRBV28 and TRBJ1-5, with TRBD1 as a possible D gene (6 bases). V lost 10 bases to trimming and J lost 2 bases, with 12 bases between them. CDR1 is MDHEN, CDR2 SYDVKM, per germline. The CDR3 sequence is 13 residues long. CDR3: CATPGAGNQPQHF. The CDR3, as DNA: TGTGCCACCCCGGGGGCGGGCAATCAGCCCCAGCATTTT.

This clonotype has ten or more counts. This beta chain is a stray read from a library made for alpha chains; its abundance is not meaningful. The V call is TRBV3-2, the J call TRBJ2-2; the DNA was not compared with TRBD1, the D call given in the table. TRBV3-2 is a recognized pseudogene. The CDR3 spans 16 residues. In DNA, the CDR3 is TGTGCCAGCAGCCAAGATTCAGGGGTGCGAACCGGGGAGCTGTTTTTT. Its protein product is CASSQDSGVRTGELFF.